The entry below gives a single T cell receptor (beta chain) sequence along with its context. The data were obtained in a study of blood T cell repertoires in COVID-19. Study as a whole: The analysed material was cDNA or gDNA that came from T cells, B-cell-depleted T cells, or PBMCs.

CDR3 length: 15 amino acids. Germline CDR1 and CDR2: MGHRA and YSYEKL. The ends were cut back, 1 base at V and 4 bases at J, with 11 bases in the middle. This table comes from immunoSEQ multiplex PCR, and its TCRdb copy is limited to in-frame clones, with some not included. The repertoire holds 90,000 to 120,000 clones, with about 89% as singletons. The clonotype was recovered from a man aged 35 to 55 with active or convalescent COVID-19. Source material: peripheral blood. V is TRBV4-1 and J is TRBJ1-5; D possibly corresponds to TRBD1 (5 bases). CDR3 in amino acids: CASSQAGLPNQPQHF. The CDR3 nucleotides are TGCGCCAGCAGCCAAGCGGGACTCCCGAATCAGCCCCAGCATTTT.